This T cell receptor (beta chain) emerged from a study of blood T cell repertoires in COVID-19. This CDR3 spans 14 amino acids. The ends lost 7 bases at V and 7 bases at J; junction bases unmatched: 7. Germline-derived CDR1 and CDR2 are MDHEN and SYDVKM. The protocol was immunoSEQ multiplex PCR, while the TCRdb copy is restricted to in-frame clones and leaves out a portion. The data contain roughly 150,000 clones, 85% to 90% of them seen just once; the ten biggest clones take up over 12%. This clone is a singleton in its sample. This sequence joins TRBV28 and TRBJ1-6; 7 nucleotides line up with TRBD1. The receptor was derived from a middle-aged woman with acute or convalescent COVID-19. The material sequenced was peripheral blood. This CDR3 is CASTPGTENSPLHF. For the CDR3, the DNA is TGTGCCAGCACTCCCGGGACAGAAAATTCACCCCTCCACTTT.